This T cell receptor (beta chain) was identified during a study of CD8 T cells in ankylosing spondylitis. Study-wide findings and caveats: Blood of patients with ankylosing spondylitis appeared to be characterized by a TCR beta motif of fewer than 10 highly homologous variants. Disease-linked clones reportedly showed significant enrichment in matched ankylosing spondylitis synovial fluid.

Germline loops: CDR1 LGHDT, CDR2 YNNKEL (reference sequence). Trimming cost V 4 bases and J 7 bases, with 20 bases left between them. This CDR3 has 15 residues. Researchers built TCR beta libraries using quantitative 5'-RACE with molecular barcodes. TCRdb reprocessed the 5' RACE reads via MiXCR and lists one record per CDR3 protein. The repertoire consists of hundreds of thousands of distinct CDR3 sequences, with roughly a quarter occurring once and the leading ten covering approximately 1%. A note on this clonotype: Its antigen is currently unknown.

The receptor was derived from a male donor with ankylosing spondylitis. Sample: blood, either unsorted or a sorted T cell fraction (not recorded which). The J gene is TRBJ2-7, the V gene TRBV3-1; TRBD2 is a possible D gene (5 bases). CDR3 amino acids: CASSPTPGVPGEQYF. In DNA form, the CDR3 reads TGTGCCAGCAGCCCCACCCCCGGGGTTCCTGGGGAGCAGTACTTC.